The rows below give T cell receptor beta chains drawn from one sample of a study of tumor and adjacent non-tumor tissue in lung cancer. MiXCR, run by TCRdb on the multiplex PCR reads, gives a single entry per CDR3 protein. This table holds over 100,000 distinct CDR3 sequences, 75% found once. Material: lung tumor tissue. The source is a woman between 55 and 75 years old with non-small cell lung cancer. Both conserved end residues are part of each CDR3. D genes are given only for firm matches. For some rows the clone size is stated as once, few or many, or as a class when expanded; others skip it.

clone size | D gene | CDR3 length | J gene | V gene | CDR3 protein | CDR3 DNA
- | TRBD2 | 18 | TRBJ2-6 | TRBV12-3/TRBV12-4 | CASNSSIVAGGGANVLTF | TGTGCCAGCAATTCCAGTATAGTAGCGGGAGGTGGGGCCAACGTCCTGACTTTC
once | - | 16 | TRBJ1-2 | TRBV4-3 | CASSQDQEWANHGYTF | TGTGCCAGCAGCCAAGATCAGGAATGGGCTAACCATGGCTACACCTTC
- | - | 16 | TRBJ2-1 | TRBV15 | CATSREGGPPYNEQFF | TGTGCCACCAGCAGAGAAGGCGGGCCCCCATACAATGAGCAGTTCTTC
- | - | 18 | TRBJ1-1 | TRBV28 | CASSFGAPYSVLNTEAFF | TGTGCCAGCAGTTTCGGTGCTCCCTATTCGGTTTTGAACACTGAAGCTTTCTTT
few | TRBD1 | 13 | TRBJ2-7 | TRBV11-2 | CASSFTGGNKQYF | TGTGCCAGCAGCTTTACAGGGGGCAACAAGCAATATTTC
once | TRBD1 | 15 | TRBJ2-5 | TRBV20-1 | CSTRDSTGGMETQYF | TGCAGTACTAGAGATTCAACAGGGGGCATGGAGACCCAGTACTTC
- | - | 14 | TRBJ2-1 | TRBV4-3 | CASSQWGGGDDQFF | TGTGCCAGCAGCCAGTGGGGGGGGGGCGATGATCAGTTCTTC
- | - | 12 | TRBJ1-3 | TRBV30 | CAWSSSGNTIYF | TGTGCCTGGAGTAGCTCCGGAAACACCATATATTTT
- | - | 13 | TRBJ2-1 | TRBV7-2 | CASSLDFGGEQFF | TGTGCCAGCAGCTTAGACTTTGGGGGGGAGCAGTTCTTC
- | - | 15 | TRBJ2-5 | TRBV12-3/TRBV12-4 | CASSFFVAEVEAQYF | TGTGCCAGCAGTTTCTTCGTAGCGGAAGTGGAGGCCCAGTACTTC
few | TRBD2 | 15 | TRBJ2-3 | TRBV12-3/TRBV12-4 | CASSLTSGGSDTQYF | TGTGCCAGCAGTTTAACTAGCGGGGGTTCAGATACGCAGTATTTT
few | TRBD2 | 15 | TRBJ2-1 | TRBV11-2 | CASSLDTGRGDEQFF | TGTGCCAGCAGCTTAGATACCGGGAGGGGCGATGAGCAGTTCTTC
many | - | 14 | TRBJ1-3 | TRBV12-3/TRBV12-4 | CASSFGYSGNTIYF | TGTGCCAGCAGTTTTGGGTACTCGGGTAACACCATATATTTT
- | - | 15 | TRBJ1-6 | TRBV11-3 | CASSLGHRYNSPLHF | TGTGCCAGCAGCTTAGGGCACAGATATAATTCACCCCTACACTTT
- | - | 17 | TRBJ1-1 | TRBV20-1 | CSARAPPVTVLNIEAFF | TGCAGTGCTAGAGCGCCGCCGGTGACGGTACTGAACATTGAAGCTTTCTTT
- | - | 12 | TRBJ2-1 | TRBV20-1 | CSAMVSTNEQFF | TGCAGTGCTATGGTTAGTACCAATGAGCAGTTCTTC
- | - | 17 | TRBJ2-3 | TRBV20-1 | CSARGTPSKTSTDTQYF | TGCAGTGCTAGGGGAACCCCTAGCAAGACTAGCACAGATACGCAGTATTTT